Following are 28 T cell receptor beta chains from one sample sequenced in a study of CD8+ T cells in alopecia areata. The sample's treatment: oral pan-JAK inhibitor, 5-10 mg twice daily. cDNA prepared by RNA extraction and subsequent reverse transcription served as the template for sequencing. Some clones are missing from TCRdb's copy, which holds only in-frame ones; the method was immunoSEQ multiplex PCR. The table has approximately 130,000 clones, approximately 60% seen once. The material sequenced was CD4+ T cells sorted from blood, taken at week 4, from a patient treated with tofacitinib. These receptor sequences come from a human donor with alopecia areata.

The V call is TRBV5-6, the J call TRBJ2-7, with a weak D call TRBD1 (6 bases). CDR1 SGHDT and CDR2 YYEEEE come from the germline V gene. V was pared by 3 bases and J by 4 bases, with 8 bases between. The CDR3 contains 12 residues. As DNA, the CDR3 is TGTGCCAGCAGCTCCGGACAGTACGAGCAGTACTTC. Translating it yields CASSSGQYEQYF.

This clone was recorded a few times. The chain is built from TRBV30 and TRBJ1-4; 9 bases are a match to TRBD1. Germline lookup yields CDR1 GTSNPN and CDR2 SVGIG (reference sequence). V lost 1 base to trimming and J lost 7 bases; unmatched junction nucleotides: 7. The CDR3 has 15 residues. CDR3 residues: CAWSANRGPGEKLFF. The CDR3, as DNA: TGTGCCTGGAGTGCTAACAGGGGGCCGGGTGAAAAACTGTTTTTT.

The chain joins TRBV29-1 to TRBJ1-5; D perhaps matches TRBD1 (6 bases). CDR1 and CDR2 (germline): SQVTM, ANQGSEA. This CDR3 has 13 amino acids. V was cut by 3 bases and J by 4 bases, with 10 bases left in between. The CDR3 sequence: CSVDQGSNQPQHF. In nucleotides, the CDR3 is TGCAGCGTTGACCAGGGGAGTAATCAGCCCCAGCATTTT.

V and J are TRBV9 and TRBJ2-5; 7 bases are shared with TRBD1. With V trimmed by 3 bases and J by 5 bases, 7 bases remained unmatched. The V gene's germline CDR1 is SGDLS and CDR2 YYNGEE. The CDR3 loop spans 14 amino acids. The CDR3 region has the DNA TGTGCCAGCAGCGCCCGAGGGGGCGGTGAGACCCAGTACTTC. Residues: CASSARGGGETQYF.

In nucleotides, the CDR3 is TGCAGCGTTGAAGGCGGGACTAGCGGGCAAGCGCAGTATTTT. Translation gives CSVEGGTSGQAQYF. The chain joins TRBV29-1 to TRBJ2-3; 12 bases align to TRBD2. Per the germline V gene, CDR1 is SQVTM and CDR2 is ANQGSEA. Trimming cost V 1 base and J 10 bases; bases outside gene matches: 6. The CDR3 totals 14 residues.

V is TRBV7-2 and J is TRBJ2-3; D uncertain. V was trimmed by 2 bases and J by 6 bases, leaving 9 bases between them. The CDR3 consists of 13 residues. Germline V gives CDR1 SGHTA, CDR2 FQGNSA. The CDR3 spells CASSLSQLDTQYF. CDR3 DNA: TGTGCCAGCAGCTTAAGTCAGCTGGATACGCAGTATTTT.

This chain uses TRBV4-3 with TRBJ2-2; D unresolved. Trimming removed 1 base from V and 3 bases from J, with 12 bases in between. The CDR3 covers 16 residues. Germline V gives CDR1 LGHNA, CDR2 YSLEER. As DNA, the CDR3 is TGCGCCAGCAGCCAAGCAAACCTCTGGGACACCGGGGAGCTGTTTTTT. This translates into CASSQANLWDTGELFF.

J is TRBJ2-7 and V is TRBV30, with TRBD2 matching 9 bases. The CDR3 totals 15 residues. V lost 2 bases to trimming and J lost 2 bases; unmatched junction nucleotides: 7. The germline V gene has CDR1 GTSNPN and CDR2 SVGIG (reference sequence). In DNA form, the CDR3 reads TGTGCCTGGAGTACTTATAGCGGGAGCGCCTACGAGCAGTACTTC. It yields the protein CAWSTYSGSAYEQYF.

The table lists this clone with a count of one. The V gene is TRBV30, the J gene TRBJ2-5, with D unclear. V lost 1 base, J lost 6 bases, and 15 bases lay in between. The length of the CDR3 is 14 residues. The V gene's germline CDR1 is GTSNPN and CDR2 SVGIG (reference sequence). Written as DNA, the CDR3 is TGTGCCTGGAGTGCGTGGCAGCTGAGGAAGACCCAGTACTTC. Encoded protein: CAWSAWQLRKTQYF.

This rearrangement joins TRBV2 to TRBJ2-7; unclear D gene. The CDR3 is 14 amino acids. Germline V gives CDR1 SNHLY, CDR2 FYNNEI. V lost 3 bases and J 6 bases, leaving 15 bases between the germline ends. CDR3 nucleotides: TGTGCCAGCAGTGATGCTATCGGACGGGTCGAGCAGTACTTC. Translating gives CASSDAIGRVEQYF.

This clone was seen only a few times. For the CDR3, the DNA is TGTGCCAGCAGTCGAAATGGAGCGGCTACCCAGTACTTC. Its translation: CASSRNGAATQYF. The chain is built from TRBV28 and TRBJ2-5, with a tentative D call TRBD2 (5 bases). This CDR3 has 13 amino acids. Deletions cut 5 bases from V and 8 bases from J, with 15 bases between. Germline V gives CDR1 MDHEN, CDR2 SYDVKM. The entire variable domain, with the rest obtained from reference TRBV28 and TRBJ2-5, is as follows: DVKVTQSSRYLVKRTGEKVFLECVQDMDHENMFWYRQDPGLGLRLIYFSYDVKMKEKGDIPEGYSVSREKKERFSLILESASTNQTSMYLCASSRNGAATQYFGPGTRLLVL.

V is TRBV20-1 and J is TRBJ2-3; no definite D call. CDR1 is DFQATT and CDR2 is SNEGSKA in the germline V gene (reference sequence). CDR3 size: 9 residues. The CDR3 nucleotides read TGCAGAACTACAGATACGCAGTATTTT. Protein product: CRTTDTQYF.

This clone appeared a few times. The rearrangement joins TRBV5-1 to TRBJ2-7, with D possibly called TRBD1 or TRBD2 (5 bases each). CDR3 length equals 14 residues. Trimming cost V 4 bases and J 3 bases, with 14 bases left between them. Germline V gene data show CDR1 as SGHRS and CDR2 as YFSETQ. The CDR3 nucleotides read TGCGCCAGCAGCGGTCGAGGGGTAAGCTACGAGCAGTACTTC. Encoded protein: CASSGRGVSYEQYF.

This rearrangement joins TRBV15 to TRBJ2-5; TRBD1 might be the D (5 bases). V was shortened by 6 bases and J by 1 base, with 9 bases between the two germline ends. Germline assignment: CDR1 LNHNV and CDR2 YYDKDF (reference sequence). CDR3 size: 13 residues. The CDR3 DNA sequence: TGTGCCACCAGTACAGGAACCCAAGAGACCCAGTACTTC. This sequence encodes CATSTGTQETQYF. The full variable domain, its missing parts supplied by reference TRBV15 and TRBJ2-5, is DAMVIQNPRYQVTQFGKPVTLSCSQTLNHNVMYWYQQKSSQAPKLLFHYYDKDFNNEADTPDNFQSRRPNTSFCFLDIRSPGLGDTAMYLCATSTGTQETQYFGPGTRLLVL.

The chain recombines TRBV9 with TRBJ1-2; no firm D call. The germline gives CDR1 SGDLS, CDR2 YYNGEE. The CDR3 totals 13 residues. V was cut by 7 bases and J by 2 bases, with 12 bases left in between. The CDR3 region is CASGSEGNYGYTF. In DNA form, the CDR3 reads TGTGCCAGCGGATCGGAGGGAAACTATGGCTACACCTTC.

This chain uses TRBV7-2 with TRBJ2-7, with a weak D call TRBD1 (6 bases). CDR3 size: 13 residues. Trimming pared 1 base from V and 3 bases from J, leaving 7 bases between. Germline CDR1 SGHTA, CDR2 FQGNSA. The CDR3 region has the DNA TGTGCCAGCAGCTTAGGGACAGTCTACGAGCAGTACTTC. Translated, it gives CASSLGTVYEQYF.

This clone was counted a few times. This rearrangement joins TRBV5-1 to TRBJ2-7, with TRBD2 matching 11 bases. The CDR3 consists of 16 residues. V lost 4 bases to trimming and J lost 2 bases; unmatched junction nucleotides: 8. Germline CDR1 is SGHRS and CDR2 is YFSETQ. In nucleotides, the CDR3 is TGCGCCAGCAGCCCCGGGGGGACTAGCGGAGCCTACGAGCAGTACTTC. This gives the protein CASSPGGTSGAYEQYF.

This CDR3 reads CASSGLRDLSYEQYF. CDR3 bases: TGTGCCAGCAGCGGCCTTAGGGATCTCTCCTACGAGCAGTACTTC. The chain links TRBV7-9 to TRBJ2-7; D not resolved. Looked up from germline, CDR1 is SEHNR and CDR2 is FQNEAQ (reference sequence). The ends were cut back, 5 bases at V and 0 bases at J, with 14 bases in the middle. The CDR3 contains 15 residues.

Worth noting for this clone: Other DNA sequences from this sample encode an identical CDR3 as well. The chain carries TRBV19 and TRBJ1-5; D is uncertain. CDR1 is LNHDA and CDR2 is SQIVND in the germline V gene (reference sequence). The CDR3 has 14 amino acids. The V and J ends lost 8 bases and 0 bases respectively, with 11 bases between them. The CDR3 loop reads CASSRGLSNQPQHF. The DNA for the CDR3 is TGTGCCAGTTCCCGCGGGCTTAGCAATCAGCCCCAGCATTTT.

In this sample, this clone turned up a few times. The chain joins TRBV5-1 to TRBJ2-5, with a weak D call TRBD1 (6 bases). The CDR3 extends over 14 amino acids. The V end was cut by 3 bases, the J end by 4 bases, with 13 bases between. The germline gives CDR1 SGHRS, CDR2 YFSETQ. CDR3 in DNA: TGCGCCAGCAGCTCACTGACAGGTCCAGAGACCCAGTACTTC. Protein product: CASSSLTGPETQYF.

The chain joins TRBV13 to TRBJ2-7, with no clear D. V gave up 5 bases and J gave up 0 bases, with 8 bases separating them. The V gene's germline CDR1 is PRHDT and CDR2 FYEKMQ (reference sequence). CDR3 length: 13 residues. CDR3 DNA: TGTGCCAGCAGCGGATTGAACTCCTACGAGCAGTACTTC. Its protein is CASSGLNSYEQYF.

This clone was seen only a few times. V and J are TRBV7-9 and TRBJ2-7; D may be TRBD1 or TRBD2 (6 bases each). The CDR3 has 16 amino acids. V lost 5 bases and J lost 6, with 23 bases in between. Per germline, CDR1 SEHNR and CDR2 FQNEAQ (reference sequence). The CDR3: CASSPPTGGGPSEQYF. CDR3 nucleotides: TGTGCCAGCAGCCCCCCAACAGGTGGGGGGCCGAGCGAGCAGTACTTC. Drawing the rest from reference TRBV7-9 and TRBJ2-7, the complete variable domain is DTGVSQNPRHKITKRGQNVTFRCDPISEHNRLYWYRQTLGQGPEFLTYFQNEAQLEKSRLLSDRFSAERPKGSFSTLEIQRTEQGDSAMYLCASSPPTGGGPSEQYFGPGTRLTVT.

Turning to this clone: Other DNA sequences of this sample code for an identical CDR3. The chain couples TRBV20-1 to TRBJ2-5, with TRBD2 as a possible D gene (5 bases). Trimming took off 2 bases at V and 4 bases at J, with 5 bases between the two ends. This CDR3 is 11 amino acids long. Per the germline V gene, CDR1 is DFQATT and CDR2 is SNEGSKA (reference sequence). The CDR3 reads CSARRGETQYF. For the CDR3, the DNA is TGCAGTGCTAGACGGGGAGAGACCCAGTACTTC.

V usage is TRBV9 and J usage is TRBJ2-3; D ambiguous. Trimming removed 4 bases from V and 0 bases from J, with 12 bases in between. Germline CDR1 is SGDLS and CDR2 is YYNGEE. The CDR3 runs 15 residues. The CDR3, as DNA: TGTGCCAGCAGCCCGACGCCCGGGAGCACAGATACGCAGTATTTT. It specifies CASSPTPGSTDTQYF. Combining the CDR3 with reference TRBV9 and TRBJ2-3 gives the whole variable domain DSGVTQTPKHLITATGQRVTLRCSPRSGDLSVYWYQQSLDQGLQFLIQYYNGEERAKGNILERFSAQQFPDLHSELNLSSLELGDSALYFCASSPTPGSTDTQYFGPGTRLTVL.

This clone turned up a few times. The CDR3 region has the DNA TGTGCCAGCAGCCCCCTCGGACAGGAGAACACTGAAGCTTTCTTT. Protein product: CASSPLGQENTEAFF. The chain uses TRBV7-8 and TRBJ1-1, with TRBD1 matching 7 bases. The trim removed 5 bases at V and 1 base at J, leaving 7 bases unmatched. The CDR3 runs to 15 residues. The germline CDR1 and CDR2 sequences are SGHVS and FQNEAQ.

This clone was observed a single time. The rearrangement joins TRBV10-3 to TRBJ2-1; TRBD2 matches 12 bases. This CDR3 region has 14 residues. Germline trimming cut 3 bases from V and 9 bases from J; bases unmatched to any gene: 3. Germline assignment: CDR1 ENHRY and CDR2 SYGVKD. The CDR3 spells CAISDPTSGSEQFF. In nucleotides, the CDR3 is TGTGCCATCAGTGACCCGACTAGCGGGAGTGAGCAGTTCTTC.

This chain connects TRBV6-1 to TRBJ1-5; 10 bases match TRBD1. Germline CDR1 and CDR2: MNHNS and SASEGT. The J segment lost 9 bases and the V segment lost 4 bases, leaving 9 bases of the junction unmatched. The CDR3 extends over 15 amino acids. CDR3 region: CASSASTGGGRPQHF. DNA for the CDR3: TGTGCCAGCAGTGCCTCGACAGGGGGCGGGCGGCCCCAGCATTTT.

The rearrangement links TRBV30 to TRBJ2-5; D might be TRBD1 or TRBD2, each matching 5 bases. CDR3 length: 10 amino acids. Germline loops: CDR1 GTSNPN, CDR2 SVGIG (reference sequence). The V gene lost 6 bases and the J gene lost 4 bases, with 6 bases spanning the gap. The CDR3 loop reads CACGGETQYF. For the CDR3, the DNA is TGTGCCTGTGGGGGAGAGACCCAGTACTTC.